This TCR beta chain was identified in a study of blood T cells in healthy people across ages. The ends were cut back, 2 bases at V and 1 base at J, with 7 bases in the middle. Germline CDR1 reads SGDLS; CDR2 reads YYNGEE. The CDR3 totals 14 residues. PCR was performed a second time for 7 to 11 cycles using a sample-barcoded 5' primer and a J-beta primer mix. TCRdb re-analysed the 5' RACE reads in MiXCR, keeping a single row per CDR3 protein. The sample consists of 600,000 to 900,000 distinct CDR3 sequences, about a quarter of them appearing once. This clonotype has more than one count but fewer than ten. This sample also belongs to another study, concerning T cells of mothers and their children.

The receptor comes from a boy younger than 18 in good health. Sequencing was done on a sample of blood. V and J are TRBV9 and TRBJ1-5, with D maybe TRBD1 (6 bases). The CDR3 spells CASSVGQSNQPQHF. Here the CDR3 DNA reads TGTGCCAGCAGCGTTGGACAGAGCAATCAGCCCCAGCATTTT.